This T cell receptor beta chain was documented in a study of blood T cell repertoires in COVID-19. Whole-study context: Acute and convalescent COVID-19 samples came from the United States, Italy and Spain.

Original handling: Nucleated cell number was recorded as an estimate derived from reference gene primer amplification. Only in-frame clones appear in the TCRdb table, and some are missing; sequencing was by immunoSEQ multiplex PCR. V and J calls and clone size come straight from that table; D and trimming were deduced from the DNA. This sample has approximately 160,000 clones; about 88% occur once, and the top ten carry around 0.63%. Trimming took 6 bases from V and 0 from J, leaving 9 bases between them. This CDR3 region has 15 residues. CDR1 SGHTA and CDR2 FQGNSA come from the germline V gene. Seattle patients were enrolled while actively infected and followed longitudinally.

The material sequenced was peripheral blood. The clonotype originates from a man between 60 and 75 years old with COVID-19, enrolled during active disease. The V gene is TRBV7-2, the J gene TRBJ1-6; D gene uncertain. CDR3 loop: CASRFMSSYNSPLHF. CDR3 DNA: TGTGCCAGCAGGTTTATGAGCTCCTATAATTCACCCCTCCACTTT.